The T cell receptor beta chain described here comes from a study of T cell changes during pregnancy in multiple sclerosis. The method was immunoSEQ multiplex PCR; TCRdb's version includes in-frame clones alone and lacks a portion of them. The sample has about 75,000 clones, approximately 95% seen once. The CDR3 loop spans 17 amino acids. Looked up from germline, CDR1 is MGHDK and CDR2 is SYGVNS. V lost 4 bases to trimming and J lost 1 base, with 17 bases between them. Source: CD4+ T cells from peripheral blood mononuclear cells, taken after pregnancy. The clonotype was recovered from a female donor with multiple sclerosis, enrolled in a pregnancy study. The chain couples TRBV25-1 to TRBJ2-4; tentatively, D is TRBD2 (6 bases). CDR3 residues: CASSGRSGTLAKNIQYF. CDR3 DNA: TGTGCCAGCAGTGGACGATCCGGGACTCTGGCCAAAAACATTCAGTACTTC.